What follows describes a single T cell receptor beta chain. This receptor's antigen is unknown. No much larger clonotype is one base removed from it; base qualities were not supplied. The collaborating institutions used their own protocols to collect whole blood in K2EDTA tubes. For TCRbeta analysis, collaborator samples were shipped as frozen whole blood, as isolated PBMCs, or as DNA extracted from either sample type. TCRbeta CDR3 regions were amplified from genomic DNA using the immunoSEQ Assay, a bias-controlled multiplex PCR. The authors' analysis ran thus. Within the assay, amplification of reference gene primers was used to estimate how many nucleated cells each sample contained. To quantify the absolute abundance of each unique TCRbeta CDR3 rearrangement, sequence reads were collapsed and filtered. For each sample, productive Simpson clonality was calculated by taking the square root of Simpson's diversity index across productive rearrangements. TCRdb took this table from immuneACCESS and kept in-frame rearrangements with V and J called. Such tables lack part of the clones; where checked against another copy, unresolved V genes explain under half of the gap, and the rest is unexplained. The V and J calls and clone size were taken over from that table, and D and trimming were inferred from the DNA. For this sample there are approximately 250,000 clones; 84% appear just once. The top ten clones comprise 4% of the sample.

The source of the sample is a study of blood T cell repertoires in COVID-19 (dated by TCRdb to 2018 to 2021). As for the study more broadly: The collaborator samples originated in the United States, Italy and Spain and spanned the acute and convalescent phases of COVID-19. The material from the prospective study consisted of cDNA or gDNA derived from T cells, B-cell-depleted T cells, or PBMCs. The sample metadata nearly always contained a de-identified subject ID, COVID-19 status, age in years and sex. The dataset comprised deeply sampled blood TCRbeta repertoires from subjects exposed to, actively infected with, or recovered from COVID-19. The repertoires were made available in a free public database intended to serve as a resource for research on the immune response to SARS-CoV-2. The samples were drawn from two sources: the first 160 participants of the ongoing ImmuneRACE study, and 1,254 subjects contributed by 6 global collaborators. Where available, HLA class I and class II types were taken from metadata supplied by the sample provider and were not determined by assay-based typing.

General study outcomes and caveats: How much clinical and demographic metadata was included differed by source and by participant, and the metadata was provided uncurated.

The material sequenced was peripheral blood. This clonotype was obtained from a man aged 45-65 years with acute or convalescent COVID-19.

The base sequence is TGTGCCAGCAGCCGTGAGGAACCTTTACGCCAAGAGACCCAGTACTTC. It translates to CASSREEPLRQETQYF. The V gene is TRBV14 and the J gene is TRBJ2-5, with the D gene not confidently named. V is reduced by 4 bases and J by 1 base, leaving a spacing of 16 bases between them. Including the terminal cysteine and phenylalanine, the CDR3 comprises 16 residues. The entry retains the CDR3 DNA only, 48 bases that are in frame from base 1. According to the germline V gene, CDR1 reads SGHDN and CDR2 reads FVKESK.